This T cell receptor beta chain is drawn from a study of T-cell memory formation after mild COVID-19. TCRdb re-called the 5' RACE reads through MiXCR, storing one row per CDR3 protein. This sample has approximately 350,000 distinct CDR3 sequences, with 28% found just once. This CDR3 has 15 residues. The V end was cut by 3 bases, the J end by 0 bases, with 9 bases between. The clonotype originates from an adult woman who had mild COVID-19 (a few samples of this study predate the infection). Cell type and time point are not known. The chain employs TRBV12-3 or TRBV12-4 and TRBJ1-3, with D perhaps matching TRBD1 (5 bases). Sequencing input: PBMCs or a T cell subset sorted from them (not recorded which). The CDR3 sequence: CASSFSDTSGNTIYF. As DNA, the CDR3 is TGTGCCAGCAGTTTCTCGGACACCTCTGGAAACACCATATATTTT.